The TCR beta chain described here comes from a study of blood T cell repertoires in COVID-19. Repertoires were generated with immunoSEQ multiplex PCR, while TCRdb's copy carries only in-frame clones and drops some. Here the sample spans about 190,000 clones, 86% being singletons. This clone was counted a single time. Germline-derived CDR1 and CDR2 are MDHEN and SYDVKM. V gave up 3 bases and J gave up 2 bases, with 2 bases separating them. The CDR3 covers 11 residues. The sequencing input was PBMCs or T cells enriched from blood (not recorded which). The rearrangement links TRBV28 to TRBJ2-7; D gene unclear. The clonotype was recovered from a woman aged 40 to 50 in a cohort exposed to, infected with or recovered from COVID-19 (not recorded which). Here the CDR3 reads CASSFAYEQYF. Here the CDR3 DNA reads TGTGCCAGCAGTTTCGCCTACGAGCAGTACTTC.